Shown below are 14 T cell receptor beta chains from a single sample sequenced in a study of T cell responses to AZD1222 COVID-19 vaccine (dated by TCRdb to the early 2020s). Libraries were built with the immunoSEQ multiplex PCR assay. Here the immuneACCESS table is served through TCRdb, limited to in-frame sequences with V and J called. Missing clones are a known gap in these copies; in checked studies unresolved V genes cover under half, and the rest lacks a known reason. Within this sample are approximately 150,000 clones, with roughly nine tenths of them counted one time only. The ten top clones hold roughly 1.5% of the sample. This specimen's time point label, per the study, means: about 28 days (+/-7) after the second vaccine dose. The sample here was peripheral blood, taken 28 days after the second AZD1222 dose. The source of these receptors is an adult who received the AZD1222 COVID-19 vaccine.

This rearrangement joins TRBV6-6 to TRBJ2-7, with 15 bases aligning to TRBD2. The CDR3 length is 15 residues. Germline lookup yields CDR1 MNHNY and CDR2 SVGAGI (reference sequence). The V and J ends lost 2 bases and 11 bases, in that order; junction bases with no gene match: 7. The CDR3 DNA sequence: TGTGCCAGCAGTTACGCCGGGACTAGCGGGAGGAGGAAGTACTTC. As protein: CASSYAGTSGRRKYF.

The CDR3 DNA reads TGTGCCAGCAGCCTTGGACAGAGCTCCTACAATGAGCAGTTCTTC. It is translated as CASSLGQSSYNEQFF. The chain links TRBV9 to TRBJ2-1; perhaps TRBD1 as D (6 bases). The CDR3 has 15 residues. Germline lookup yields CDR1 SGDLS and CDR2 YYNGEE. V shed 4 bases and J shed 0 bases, with 11 bases lying between them. The entire variable domain, with the rest obtained from reference TRBV9 and TRBJ2-1, is as follows: DSGVTQTPKHLITATGQRVTLRCSPRSGDLSVYWYQQSLDQGLQFLIQYYNGEERAKGNILERFSAQQFPDLHSELNLSSLELGDSALYFCASSLGQSSYNEQFFGPGTRLTVL.

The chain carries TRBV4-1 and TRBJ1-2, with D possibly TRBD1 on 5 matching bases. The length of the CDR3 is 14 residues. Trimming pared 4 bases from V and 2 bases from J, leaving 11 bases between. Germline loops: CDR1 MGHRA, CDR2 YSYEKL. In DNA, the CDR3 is TGCGCCAGCAGCCCCCTCGGGGGGAACTATGGCTACACCTTC. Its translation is CASSPLGGNYGYTF.

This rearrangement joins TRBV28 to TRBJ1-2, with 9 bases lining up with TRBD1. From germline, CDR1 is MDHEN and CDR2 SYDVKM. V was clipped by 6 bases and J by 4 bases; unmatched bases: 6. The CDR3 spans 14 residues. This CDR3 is CASRTGGGVYGYTF. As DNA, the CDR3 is TGTGCCAGCAGAACAGGGGGCGGTGTCTATGGCTACACCTTC.

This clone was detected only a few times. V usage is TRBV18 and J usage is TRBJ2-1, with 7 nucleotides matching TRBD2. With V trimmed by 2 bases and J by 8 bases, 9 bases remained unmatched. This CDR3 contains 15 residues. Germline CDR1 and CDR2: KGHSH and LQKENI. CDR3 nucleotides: TGTGCCAGCTCACCAAGGGGAGGGCCGAGGGATGAGCAGTTCTTC. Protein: CASSPRGGPRDEQFF.

DNA of the CDR3: TGCAGCGTTGCAGGCACAGATACGCAGTATTTT. Its translation: CSVAGTDTQYF. This sequence joins TRBV29-1 and TRBJ2-3, with D unclear. CDR3 length: 11 amino acids. Trimming removed 4 bases from V and 1 base from J, with 3 bases in between. Germline V CDR1 and CDR2: SQVTM, ANQGSEA.

CDR3 protein: CASSEFGQGATEAFF. The CDR3 nucleotides are TGCGCCAGCAGTGAGTTTGGACAGGGGGCAACTGAAGCTTTCTTT. The rearrangement links TRBV10-1 to TRBJ1-1, with TRBD1 matching 11 bases. The J segment lost 5 bases and the V segment lost 1 base, leaving 3 bases of the junction unmatched. CDR1 WNHNN and CDR2 SYGVQD come from the germline V gene (reference sequence). This CDR3 is 15 amino acids long.

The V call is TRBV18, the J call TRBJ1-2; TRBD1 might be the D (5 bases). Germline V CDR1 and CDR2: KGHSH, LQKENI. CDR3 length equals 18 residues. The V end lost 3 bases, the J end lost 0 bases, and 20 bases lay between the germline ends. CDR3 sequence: CASSPAPQTGRSNYGYTF. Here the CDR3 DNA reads TGTGCCAGCTCACCCGCCCCTCAAACAGGCCGCTCTAACTATGGCTACACCTTC. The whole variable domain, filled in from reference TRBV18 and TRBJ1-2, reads NAGVMQNPRHLVRRRGQEARLRCSPMKGHSHVYWYRQLPEEGLKFMVYLQKENIIDESGMPKERFSAEFPKEGPSILRIQQVVRGDSAAYFCASSPAPQTGRSNYGYTFGSGTRLTVV.

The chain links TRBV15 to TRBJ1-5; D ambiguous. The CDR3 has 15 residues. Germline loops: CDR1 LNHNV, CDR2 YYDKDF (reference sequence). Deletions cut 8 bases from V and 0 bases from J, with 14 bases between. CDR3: CATAQEVNSNQPQHF. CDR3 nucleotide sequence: TGTGCCACCGCCCAGGAAGTCAATAGCAATCAGCCCCAGCATTTT. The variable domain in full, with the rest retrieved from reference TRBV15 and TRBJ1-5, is DAMVIQNPRYQVTQFGKPVTLSCSQTLNHNVMYWYQQKSSQAPKLLFHYYDKDFNNEADTPDNFQSRRPNTSFCFLDIRSPGLGDTAMYLCATAQEVNSNQPQHFGDGTRLSIL.

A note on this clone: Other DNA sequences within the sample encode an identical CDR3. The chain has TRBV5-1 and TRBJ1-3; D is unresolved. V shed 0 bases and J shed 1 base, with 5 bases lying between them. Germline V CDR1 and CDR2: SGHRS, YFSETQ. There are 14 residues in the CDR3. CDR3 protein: CASSLEGSGNTIYF. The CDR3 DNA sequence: TGCGCCAGCAGCTTGGAGGGTTCTGGAAACACCATATATTTT.

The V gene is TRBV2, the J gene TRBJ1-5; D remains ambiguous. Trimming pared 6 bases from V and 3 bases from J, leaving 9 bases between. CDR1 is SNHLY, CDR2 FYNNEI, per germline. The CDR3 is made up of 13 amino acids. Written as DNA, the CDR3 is TGTGCCAGCAGCAAGGAGGCCAATCAGCCCCAGCATTTT. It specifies CASSKEANQPQHF.

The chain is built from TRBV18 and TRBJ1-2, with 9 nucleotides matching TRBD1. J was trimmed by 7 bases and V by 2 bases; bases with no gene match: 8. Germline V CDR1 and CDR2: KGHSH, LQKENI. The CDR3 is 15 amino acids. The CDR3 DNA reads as TGTGCCAGCTCACCAAGTGGACAGGGGTTGGGTGGCTACACCTTC. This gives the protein CASSPSGQGLGGYTF.

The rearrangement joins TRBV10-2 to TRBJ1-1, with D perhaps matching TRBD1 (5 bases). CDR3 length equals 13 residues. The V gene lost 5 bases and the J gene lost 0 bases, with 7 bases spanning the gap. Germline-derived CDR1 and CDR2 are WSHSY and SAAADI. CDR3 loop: CASSTGMNTEAFF. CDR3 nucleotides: TGCGCCAGCAGTACAGGAATGAACACTGAAGCTTTCTTT.

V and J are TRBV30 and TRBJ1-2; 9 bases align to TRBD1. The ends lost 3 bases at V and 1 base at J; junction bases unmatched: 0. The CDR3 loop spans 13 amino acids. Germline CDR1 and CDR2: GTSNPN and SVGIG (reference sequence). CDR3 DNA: TGTGCCTGGAGGGGACAGGGTAACTATGGCTACACCTTC. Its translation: CAWRGQGNYGYTF.